This passage covers 29 T cell receptor beta chains from one sample sequenced in a study of T cell repertoires in cytomegalovirus infection. What these receptors recognize is not known. TCRdb independently ran MiXCR on the reads; one entry per CDR3 protein. The table records 25,000 to 35,000 distinct CDR3 sequences, over 15% of them present only once. The source was CD8+ T cells from cultured PBMCs, collected from culture after CMV antigen stimulation. These receptors originate from a human donor in good health (CMV status not recorded). Some clones in this sample may be carry-over from other donors' samples.

The chain links TRBV11-2 to TRBJ2-1, with D unresolved. Germline V lookup: CDR1 SGHAT, CDR2 FQNNGV. This CDR3 contains 11 residues. The V and J ends lost 3 bases and 9 bases respectively, with 6 bases between them. DNA for the CDR3: TGTGCCAGCAGCTTTGTGCGTGAGCAGTTCTTC. Translated, it gives CASSFVREQFF.

This clonotype occurred a few times. Sequence at one end of the junction differs from germline and may be a read error. The rearrangement joins TRBV7-2 to TRBJ2-7; D may be TRBD1 (5 bases). Germline assignment: CDR1 SGHTA and CDR2 FQGNSA. The CDR3 sequence is 15 residues long. In nucleotides, the CDR3 is TGTGCCAGCAGTTTAGGGGCTGTCACTACGGAGGAGCAGTACTTC. Amino acids: CASSLGAVTTEEQYF.

In this sample, this clonotype turned up a few times. This chain uses TRBV5-6 with TRBJ1-6; D is possibly TRBD1 (6 bases). Germline V gene sequence: CDR1 SGHDT, CDR2 YYEEEE. V lost 0 bases and J 9 bases, leaving 10 bases between the germline ends. The CDR3 is made up of 14 amino acids. Written as DNA, the CDR3 is TGTGCCAGCAGCTTGGAACAGGGACGTTCACCCCTCCACTTT. Its protein product is CASSLEQGRSPLHF.

The chain uses TRBV7-2 and TRBJ2-1, with 8 bases fitting TRBD1. The CDR3 extends over 18 amino acids. The germline CDR1 and CDR2 sequences are SGHTA and FQGNSA. Trimming took 1 base from V and 10 from J; bases not matched to a gene: 18. This CDR3 is CASSLGRLRGTGDYEQFF. The CDR3 DNA reads TGTGCCAGCAGCTTAGGACGGCTCCGGGGGACAGGAGACTACGAGCAGTTCTTC.

CDR3 protein: CASSLSGTGGGETQYF. The CDR3 DNA is TGTGCCAGCAGCTTGAGCGGGACAGGGGGCGGGGAGACCCAGTACTTC. The chain carries TRBV7-6 and TRBJ2-5; 12 bases align to TRBD1. Germline V gives CDR1 SGHVS, CDR2 FNYEAQ. With 3 bases clipped from V and 5 bases from J, the junction kept 7 bases outside the gene matches. This CDR3 has 16 amino acids.

The chain is built from TRBV4-2 and TRBJ1-2, with a weak D call TRBD1 (5 bases). The germline V gene has CDR1 LGHNA and CDR2 YNFKEQ. The CDR3 loop spans 15 amino acids. The V end was cut by 0 bases, the J end by 9 bases, with 17 bases between. CDR3 sequence: CASSQDGAGILRYTF. The CDR3 DNA follows: TGTGCCAGCAGCCAAGATGGGGCAGGAATTCTTCGCTACACCTTC.

V gene TRBV20-1 combines with J gene TRBJ2-1; D remains unclear. V was pared by 6 bases and J by 8 bases, with 14 bases between. Germline V gene lookup returns CDR1 DFQATT and CDR2 SNEGSKA (reference sequence). This CDR3 has 12 amino acids. This chain's CDR3 is CSAPAPGDEQFF. The CDR3 coding sequence is TGCAGTGCCCCTGCCCCTGGGGATGAGCAGTTCTTC.

This sequence joins TRBV7-9 and TRBJ1-2; tentatively, D is TRBD1 (5 bases). Germline lookup yields CDR1 SEHNR and CDR2 FQNEAQ (reference sequence). The CDR3 loop spans 14 amino acids. V gave up 3 bases and J gave up 5 bases, with 13 bases separating them. CDR3 sequence (DNA): TGTGCCAGCAGCTTGGACATGGGGCCTTATGGCTACACCTTC. As protein: CASSLDMGPYGYTF.

This clonotype was observed a few times. The J gene is TRBJ2-2, the V gene TRBV6-2 or TRBV6-3, with 9 bases aligning to TRBD2. Per germline, CDR1 MNHEY and CDR2 SVGEGT. The CDR3 consists of 18 residues. J gave up 3 bases and V 1 base, and 9 bases lay outside the gene matches. The DNA for the CDR3 is TGTGCCAGCAGTTACTTTAGGACTAGCGCCCGGTACACCGGGGAGCTGTTTTTT. Translating it yields CASSYFRTSARYTGELFF.

This clonotype was observed a few times. The chain is built from TRBV5-6 and TRBJ1-5; D ambiguous. The CDR3 runs 15 residues. CDR1 is SGHDT and CDR2 is YYEEEE in the germline V gene. The V end lost 4 bases, the J end lost 4 bases, and 15 bases lay between the germline ends. CDR3 in DNA: TGTGCCAGCAGCGGTGGACCCATTGCGAATCAGCCCCAGCATTTT. Protein: CASSGGPIANQPQHF.

The CDR3 DNA is TGTGCCAGCAGTATTCTAGGACTAGCGGGGGGGCGTGGGACCCAGTACTTC. This codes for CASSILGLAGGRGTQYF. This chain connects TRBV27 to TRBJ2-5, with TRBD2 identical over 15 bases. Germline CDR1 reads MNHEY; CDR2 reads SMNVEV (reference sequence). The CDR3 covers 17 residues. With V trimmed by 5 bases and J by 7 bases, 11 bases remained unmatched.

The chain uses TRBV20-1 and TRBJ2-7; D unclear. The CDR3 covers 13 residues. V was trimmed by 7 bases and J by 1 base, leaving 14 bases between them. Germline V gene lookup returns CDR1 DFQATT and CDR2 SNEGSKA (reference sequence). The CDR3 DNA is TGCAGTGTCCTCTCTGACTGGTCCTACGAGCAGTACTTC. Translating it yields CSVLSDWSYEQYF.

This clonotype was counted a few times. The CDR3, as DNA: TGTGCCAGCAGCCCACGGGCCAGCTCCTACAATGAGCAGTTCTTC. Translating it yields CASSPRASSYNEQFF. This chain connects TRBV14 to TRBJ2-1; D is undetermined. Germline CDR1 is SGHDN and CDR2 is FVKESK. The CDR3 extends over 15 amino acids. The ends were cut back, 4 bases at V and 0 bases at J, with 10 bases in the middle.

V and J are TRBV7-9 and TRBJ2-5; D remains unclear. This CDR3 has 18 residues. Germline loops: CDR1 SEHNR, CDR2 FQNEAQ (reference sequence). Trimming cost V 0 bases and J 5 bases, with 22 bases left between them. In nucleotides, the CDR3 is TGTGCCAGCAGCTTAGCTGCGCGAGTTCACGACTTCGGGGAGACCCAGTACTTC. Its translation: CASSLAARVHDFGETQYF.

This clonotype was seen more than once but under ten times. The chain employs TRBV10-2 and TRBJ2-3; the D gene is possibly TRBD2 (5 bases). Germline V gene sequence: CDR1 WSHSY, CDR2 SAAADI. Trimming cost V 2 bases and J 3 bases, with 9 bases left between them. CDR3 length equals 14 residues. CDR3 sequence (DNA): TGCGCCAGCAGTGAGGACTACGGGACAGATACGCAGTATTTT. This sequence encodes CASSEDYGTDTQYF.

This clonotype was observed many times. The chain couples TRBV7-3 to TRBJ2-3; 7 nucleotides agree with TRBD2. Germline V gene sequence: CDR1 SGHTA, CDR2 FQGTGA. V trimming: 2 bases; J trimming: 0 bases; junction bases outside the gene matches: 11. This CDR3 contains 18 residues. The CDR3 loop is CASSLRRAGDPSTDTQYF. CDR3 coding DNA: TGTGCCAGCAGCTTACGACGCGCGGGAGATCCTAGCACAGATACGCAGTATTTT.

This clonotype was observed a few times. V is TRBV20-1 and J is TRBJ2-5, with unresolved D. The germline V gene has CDR1 DFQATT and CDR2 SNEGSKA (reference sequence). V lost 0 bases, J lost 2 bases, and 7 bases lay in between. This CDR3 has 13 residues. This chain's CDR3 is CSARDIGQETQYF. CDR3 bases: TGCAGTGCTAGAGATATAGGGCAAGAGACCCAGTACTTC.

This clonotype is hyperexpanded (1% or more) by share. The CDR3 nucleotides read TGTGCCAGCAGCTTTACAGGGACTGAGCAGTTCTTC. Encoded protein: CASSFTGTEQFF. The chain employs TRBV28 and TRBJ2-1; TRBD1 might be the D (6 bases). The V gene's germline CDR1 is MDHEN and CDR2 SYDVKM. Deletions cut 6 bases from V and 9 bases from J, with 12 bases between. This CDR3 contains 12 residues.

This clonotype was counted between two and nine times. The chain employs TRBV12-3 or TRBV12-4 and TRBJ1-1; no clear D. The CDR3 is made up of 13 amino acids. V shed 2 bases and J shed 2 bases, with 6 bases lying between them. The CDR3 reads CASSLYSNTEAFF. CDR3 nucleotide sequence: TGTGCCAGCAGTTTATACTCCAACACTGAAGCTTTCTTT.

The chain combines TRBV12-3 or TRBV12-4 with TRBJ2-5; D gene unclear. The length of the CDR3 is 12 residues. The V and J ends lost 6 bases and 5 bases respectively, with 10 bases between them. As DNA, the CDR3 is TGTGCCAGCAGGACGACTGGGGAGACCCAGTACTTC. Translated, it gives CASRTTGETQYF.

CDR3 DNA sequence: TGTGCCAGCAGCTTAGGGGCGGGAGCCGCCTACGAGCAGTACTTC. It encodes CASSLGAGAAYEQYF. This sequence joins TRBV7-6 and TRBJ2-7, with TRBD2 matching 7 bases. The CDR3 spans 15 residues. Germline V lookup: CDR1 SGHVS, CDR2 FNYEAQ. The V segment lost 1 base and the J segment 2 bases; nucleotides outside the gene matches: 5.

DNA for the CDR3: TGTGCCAGCAGTTACGTCCCAACAGGCAATCAGCCCCAGCATTTT. This encodes CASSYVPTGNQPQHF. V is TRBV6-2 or TRBV6-3 and J is TRBJ1-5; D uncertain. Germline CDR1 is MNHEY and CDR2 is SVGEGT. This CDR3 comprises 15 residues. V was clipped by 2 bases and J by 2 bases, with 10 bases between them.

This clonotype was recorded a few times. The V and J genes are TRBV7-2 and TRBJ2-1, with D perhaps given as TRBD1 or TRBD2 (5 bases each). This CDR3 contains 18 residues. The V and J ends lost 1 base and 0 bases respectively, with 16 bases between them. From germline, CDR1 is SGHTA and CDR2 FQGNSA. The CDR3 spells CASSLEGRAQSSYNEQFF. In DNA, the CDR3 is TGTGCCAGCAGCTTAGAGGGGCGGGCCCAGAGCTCCTACAATGAGCAGTTCTTC.

J is TRBJ2-1 and V is TRBV20-1, with 7 bases identical to TRBD1. From germline, CDR1 is DFQATT and CDR2 SNEGSKA (reference sequence). V shed 4 bases, J shed 1 base, and the junction held 7 bases outside the gene matches. This CDR3 contains 15 residues. The CDR3 is CSAKGQSQSYNEQFF. The CDR3 nucleotides read TGCAGTGCTAAGGGACAGTCGCAATCCTACAATGAGCAGTTCTTC.

This clonotype was found a few times. A much larger clone lies one base from this, so it may be a read error. CDR3 bases: TGTGCCAGCAGTTTATTTCAGTCGTCGAACATCGGGGAGCTGTTTTTT. Amino acid sequence: CASSLFQSSNIGELFF. The chain combines TRBV28 with TRBJ2-2, with D unresolved. The germline V gene encodes CDR1 MDHEN and CDR2 SYDVKM. There are 16 residues in the CDR3.

This clonotype was seen only a few times. The J gene is TRBJ2-5, the V gene TRBV7-9; the D gene could be TRBD1 or TRBD2 (5 bases each). The CDR3 is 16 residues long. CDR1 is SEHNR and CDR2 is FQNEAQ in the germline V gene (reference sequence). Trimming cost V 5 bases and J 2 bases, with 18 bases left between them. In DNA, the CDR3 is TGTGCCAGCAGCCCCTACATGAGGGGACCGCAAGAGACCCAGTACTTC. Its protein product is CASSPYMRGPQETQYF.

V is TRBV19 and J is TRBJ1-1, with TRBD1 as a possible D gene (5 bases). The CDR3 covers 12 residues. Between the trimmed V and J ends, which lost 2 bases and 7 bases, there was a span of 8 bases. Germline V gives CDR1 LNHDA, CDR2 SQIVND (reference sequence). The CDR3 reads CASSIKTDEAFF. DNA of the CDR3: TGTGCCAGTAGTATAAAGACAGATGAAGCTTTCTTT. The variable domain in full, with the rest retrieved from reference TRBV19 and TRBJ1-1, is DGGITQSPKYLFRKEGQNVTLSCEQNLNHDAMYWYRQDPGQGLRLIYYSQIVNDFQKGDIAEGYSVSREKKESFPLTVTSAQKNPTAFYLCASSIKTDEAFFGQGTRLTVV.

This clonotype was picked up a small number of times. This rearrangement joins TRBV7-6 to TRBJ2-1, with D perhaps matching TRBD1 (6 bases). The length of the CDR3 is 12 residues. Per germline, CDR1 SGHVS and CDR2 FNYEAQ. Trimming left V 0 bases short and J 10 bases short, with 7 bases between. The CDR3 is CASSLARGEQFF. CDR3 bases: TGTGCCAGCAGCTTAGCGAGGGGGGAGCAGTTCTTC.

The DNA of the CDR3 is TGTGCCAGCAGACCCCGCCAGGGACAGGGGATCGATGAGCAGTTCTTC. Its translation is CASRPRQGQGIDEQFF. The gene calls are TRBV11-1 and TRBJ2-1, with 10 bases aligning to TRBD1. Germline lookup yields CDR1 SGHAT and CDR2 FQDESV (reference sequence). J lost 8 bases, V lost 6 bases, and 13 bases had no gene match. The CDR3 extends over 16 amino acids.